These 16 T cell receptor beta chains were sequenced from one sample in a study of blood T cell repertoires in COVID-19. Sequencing used immunoSEQ multiplex PCR; TCRdb keeps in-frame clones, though not all of them. The table includes 180,000 or so clones, approximately 86% detected once. What was sequenced was peripheral blood. The receptors originated from a woman between 45 and 65 years old with acute or convalescent COVID-19.

The chain carries TRBV10-1 and TRBJ1-5; no firm D call. The ends were cut back, 8 bases at V and 5 bases at J, with 10 bases in the middle. The CDR3 runs 12 residues. Germline V gene data show CDR1 as WNHNN and CDR2 as SYGVQD (reference sequence). CDR3 nucleotide sequence: TGCGCCAGCTCTGCCAGTGATCAGCCCCAGCATTTT. Residues: CASSASDQPQHF.

V and J are TRBV11-2 and TRBJ1-2, with D unclear. Germline assignment: CDR1 SGHAT and CDR2 FQNNGV. V lost 2 bases to trimming and J lost 4 bases, with 14 bases between them. There are 15 residues in the CDR3. DNA of the CDR3: TGTGCCAGCAGCTTAATCGGAGAAAACGCCTATGGCTACACCTTC. It specifies CASSLIGENAYGYTF.

The chain combines TRBV30 with TRBJ2-2, with a weak D call TRBD1 (5 bases). Trimming took off 3 bases at V and 3 bases at J, with 11 bases between the two ends. The length of the CDR3 is 14 residues. Germline-derived CDR1 and CDR2 are GTSNPN and SVGIG (reference sequence). The CDR3 loop is CAWRPTAYTGELFF. For the CDR3, the DNA is TGTGCCTGGAGGCCGACAGCGTACACCGGGGAGCTGTTTTTT. Combining the CDR3 with reference TRBV30 and TRBJ2-2 gives the whole variable domain SQTIHQWPATLVQPVGSPLSLECTVEGTSNPNLYWYRQAAGRGLQLLFYSVGIGQISSEVPQNLSASRPQDRQFILSSKKLLLSDSGFYLCAWRPTAYTGELFFGEGSRLTVL.

The chain combines TRBV19 with TRBJ1-5; D unresolved. CDR1 is LNHDA and CDR2 is SQIVND in the germline V gene (reference sequence). The CDR3 extends over 14 amino acids. V dropped 5 bases and J dropped 6 bases, with 14 bases sitting between them. CDR3 nucleotides: TGTGCCAGTAGTGTCTCATCACCGGGTCAGCCCCAGCATTTT. The encoded protein is CASSVSSPGQPQHF.

The CDR3 protein is CASSPPNRGADTQYF. In nucleotides, the CDR3 is TGTGCCAGCAGCCCCCCTAACCGCGGCGCAGATACGCAGTATTTT. The chain links TRBV3-1 (or the pseudogene TRBV3-2) to TRBJ2-3; D unclear. This CDR3 is built from 15 residues. Trimming took off 4 bases at V and 4 bases at J, with 15 bases between the two ends. Germline V gene lookup returns CDR1 LGHDT and CDR2 YNNKEL (reference sequence).

The chain combines TRBV19 with TRBJ2-6, with D maybe TRBD2 (5 bases). The CDR3 has 16 amino acids. V lost 3 bases, J lost 3 bases, and 12 bases lay in between. From germline, CDR1 is LNHDA and CDR2 SQIVND (reference sequence). CDR3 in amino acids: CASSMEVGRGANVLTF. In DNA, the CDR3 is TGTGCCAGTAGTATGGAGGTAGGGCGTGGGGCCAACGTCCTGACTTTC.

A single count supports this clone. CDR3 DNA: TGTGCCAGCAGCTCCTACAGGGCCCATGGCTACACCTTC. Translated, it gives CASSSYRAHGYTF. V is TRBV7-8 and J is TRBJ1-2; perhaps TRBD1 as D (6 bases). Trimming stripped 4 bases from V and 6 bases from J, with 12 bases between. From germline, CDR1 is SGHVS and CDR2 FQNEAQ. This CDR3 has 13 amino acids.

This clone was recorded a few times. This sequence joins TRBV4-3 and TRBJ1-1; TRBD1 matches at 7 bases. Germline lookup yields CDR1 LGHNA and CDR2 YSLEER. V shed 0 bases, J shed 1 base, and the junction held 2 bases outside the gene matches. This CDR3 region has 15 residues. CDR3 amino acids: CASSQDSGGNTEAFF. CDR3 nucleotide sequence: TGCGCCAGCAGCCAAGATTCAGGGGGGAACACTGAAGCTTTCTTT.

The chain recombines TRBV29-1 with TRBJ1-2, with a weak D call TRBD1 (5 bases). Germline V gene sequence: CDR1 SQVTM, CDR2 ANQGSEA. Trimming stripped 7 bases from V and 6 bases from J, with 18 bases between. The CDR3 totals 13 residues. CDR3 region: CSARVGAENGYTF. The CDR3 nucleotides read TGCAGCGCCCGGGTTGGGGCGGAGAATGGCTACACCTTC. Together with reference TRBV29-1 and TRBJ1-2, the CDR3 gives the full variable domain: SAVISQKPSRDICQRGTSLTIQCQVDSQVTMMFWYRQQPGQSLTLIATANQGSEATYESGFVIDKFPISRPNLTFSTLTVSNMSPEDSSIYLCSARVGAENGYTFGSGTRLTVV.

The rearrangement joins TRBV19 to TRBJ1-4, with 8 bases that match TRBD1. The germline CDR1 and CDR2 sequences are LNHDA and SQIVND (reference sequence). The J segment lost 7 bases and the V segment lost 3 bases, leaving 1 base of the junction unmatched. This CDR3 has 13 amino acids. The CDR3 sequence is CASSIQGAEKLFF. CDR3 DNA sequence: TGTGCCAGTAGTATCCAGGGGGCTGAAAAACTGTTTTTT.

CDR3 residues: CASRPGQVNEQYF. The CDR3, as DNA: TGTGCCAGCAGACCGGGACAGGTCAACGAGCAGTACTTC. J is TRBJ2-7 and V is TRBV6-5; TRBD1 matches at 8 bases. The CDR3 spans 13 residues. CDR1 MNHEY and CDR2 SVGAGI come from the germline V gene. Losses at the gene ends were 6 bases for V and 5 bases for J; bases not matched to a gene: 6.

V is TRBV28 and J is TRBJ2-5, with 8 nucleotides matching TRBD1. There are 15 residues in the CDR3. The germline gives CDR1 MDHEN, CDR2 SYDVKM. Trimming took 6 bases from V and 1 from J; bases not matched to a gene: 7. The chain's CDR3 is CASSPRTGIQETQYF. CDR3 DNA sequence: TGTGCCAGCAGCCCAAGGACAGGGATCCAAGAGACCCAGTACTTC.

The DNA of the CDR3 is TGTGCCAGCAGCTTAGGGACAGGGCACGAGCAGTTCTTC. This sequence encodes CASSLGTGHEQFF. The chain links TRBV11-3 to TRBJ2-1, with TRBD1 matching over 8 bases. Germline V CDR1 and CDR2: SGHNT, YENEEA. The CDR3 is made up of 13 amino acids. With 1 base clipped from V and 10 bases from J, the junction kept 3 bases outside the gene matches.

The gene calls are TRBV12-3 or TRBV12-4 and TRBJ2-3; no definite D call. V was cut by 7 bases and J by 4 bases, with 12 bases left in between. The CDR3 loop spans 13 amino acids. CDR3 coding DNA: TGTGCCAGCACCCCTTACCGGGCAGATACGCAGTATTTT. Translating it yields CASTPYRADTQYF.

V and J are TRBV18 and TRBJ2-3, with 10 bases fitting TRBD2. J was trimmed by 2 bases and V by 3 bases; bases with no gene match: 5. The length of the CDR3 is 16 residues. The germline CDR1 and CDR2 sequences are KGHSH and LQKENI. CDR3 in amino acids: CASSPGLAANTDTQYF. The DNA for the CDR3 is TGTGCCAGCTCACCCGGACTAGCGGCTAACACAGATACGCAGTATTTT.

V usage is TRBV3-1 (or the pseudogene TRBV3-2) and J usage is TRBJ1-6; D is ambiguous. This CDR3 contains 13 residues. V lost 0 bases, J lost 10 bases, and 7 bases lay in between. Germline V gene data show CDR1 as LGHDT and CDR2 as YNNKEL (reference sequence). CDR3 in DNA: TGTGCCAGCAGCCAAGATGGAGCCTCACCCCTCCACTTT. Translation: CASSQDGASPLHF.